These 18 T cell receptor delta chains originate from one sample sequenced in a study of Vγ9Vδ2 T cells in congenital toxoplasmosis. TRGC- and TRDC-specific primers primed one-tube template-switch reverse transcription to make cDNA. The TRGC primer was designed to bind both TRGC1 and TRGC2 constant genes. TCRdb re-processed the reads via CATT. The table has around 900 delta-chain clones, nearly 20% seen once. The sequenced material came from gamma-delta T cells from blood. These receptors were obtained from a child under 10 years old born to a mother with Toxoplasma gondii infection during pregnancy, either congenitally infected or uninfected (not recorded which).

This clone is deemed large. This chain uses TRDV2 with TRDJ1; 9 bases line up with TRDD3. V shed 2 bases, J shed 0 bases, and the junction held 0 bases outside the gene matches. The CDR3 covers 14 residues. The germline CDR1 and CDR2 sequences are GEAIGNYY and EKD. CDR3 coding DNA: TGTGCCTGTGACAACTGGGGGAACACCGATAAACTCATCTTT. This gives the protein CACDNWGNTDKLIF.

This clone is labeled as medium-sized. The rearrangement links TRDV2 to TRDJ1, with 9 nucleotides matching TRDD3. TCRdb supplies no J gene; here it was assigned by aligning the nucleotide sequence to germline. Germline CDR1 reads GEAIGNYY; CDR2 reads EKD. This CDR3 spans 17 amino acids. Unmatched junction bases numbered 7, after V lost 0 bases and J lost 0 bases. The CDR3: CACDTVSSGGYTDKLIF. CDR3 bases: TGTGCCTGTGACACCGTTTCTTCTGGGGGATACACCGATAAACTCATCTTT.

This clone is labeled as large. The V call is TRDV2, the J call TRDJ1, with 13 nucleotides matching TRDD3. The V gene's germline CDR1 is GEAIGNYY and CDR2 EKD. Trimming cost V 1 base and J 2 bases; bases outside gene matches: 6. The CDR3 runs 17 residues. CDR3 sequence reads: CACDTLVLGDTTDKLIF. The CDR3 DNA follows: TGTGCCTGTGACACGCTAGTACTGGGGGATACGACCGATAAACTCATCTTT.

This clone was observed a handful of times. It differs at one base from a far larger clone, so likely a read error. The chain joins TRDV1 to TRDJ1, with 8 positions matching TRDD3. The CDR3 totals 13 residues. CDR1 TSWWSYY and CDR2 QGS come from the germline V gene. CDR3 coding DNA: TGTGCTCCTGGGGAACTGAACCTGGGGGAGCTCATCTTT. Protein: CAPGELNLGELIF.

This clone was seen a few times. This probably arose from a read error, given a far larger clone one base away. The sample contains more than one DNA sequence encoding this CDR3. The chain has TRDV1 and TRDJ1; 7 nucleotides line up with TRDD3. Matching the DNA to germline supplied the J gene, which TCRdb does not give. The CDR3 consists of 18 residues. The J segment lost 0 bases and the V segment lost 0 bases, leaving 10 bases of the junction unmatched. CDR1 is TSWWSYY, CDR2 QGS, per germline. The chain's CDR3 is CALGELGSGGTNTDKLIF. CDR3 nucleotide sequence: TGTGCTCTTGGGGAACTGGGATCTGGGGGTACAAACACCGATAAACTCATCTTT.

By its share, this clone is large. The chain uses TRDV1 and TRDJ1, with 13 bases identical to TRDD3. Germline V gives CDR1 TSWWSYY, CDR2 QGS. This CDR3 is built from 20 residues. V was clipped by 5 bases and J by 0 bases; unmatched bases: 15. CDR3 protein: CALGKIVLLGDTLYTDKLIF. The CDR3 coding sequence is TGTGCTCTTGGGAAGATAGTATTACTGGGGGATACGCTGTACACCGATAAACTCATCTTT.

In this sample, this clone is large. The chain is built from TRDV2 and TRDJ1; 9 positions agree with TRDD3. The J segment lost 2 bases and the V segment lost 5 bases, leaving 11 bases of the junction unmatched. Germline CDR1 and CDR2: GEAIGNYY and EKD. The CDR3 runs 16 residues. The CDR3 DNA sequence: TGTGCCTGTGTAGCCCTGGGGGATCTTCGGACCGATAAACTCATCTTT. This codes for CACVALGDLRTDKLIF.

In this sample, this clone is large. This chain joins TRDV2 and TRDJ1; TRDD3 agrees at 10 bases. Trimming cost V 3 bases and J 5 bases; bases outside gene matches: 17. Germline V gene sequence: CDR1 GEAIGNYY, CDR2 EKD. CDR3 length: 18 amino acids. As DNA, the CDR3 is TGTGCCTGTGACCAATTGGGTACTGGCTGGGGGATAAGGGATAAACTCATCTTT. Protein product: CACDQLGTGWGIRDKLIF.

By proportion, this clone is medium-sized (0.01 to 0.1%). The J gene was identified as TRDJ3, and no V gene was called. CDR3 length: 13 residues. The chain's CDR3 is CACDTWDTRQMFF. CDR3 in DNA: TGTGCCTGTGATACCTGGGACACCCGACAGATGTTTTTC.

This clone has more than one count but fewer than ten. A much more abundant neighbour one base away suggests this may be a read error. The chain employs TRDV3 and TRDJ1; 8 bases map to TRDD3. CDR3 size: 18 residues. V shed 3 bases, J shed 5 bases, and the junction held 23 bases outside the gene matches. Germline V gives CDR1 TVYSNPD, CDR2 GDNSRS (reference sequence). Here the CDR3 DNA reads TGTGCCTTCGGCCTTCCCTCACGCTTTGGGGGATCTCGGGATAAACTCATCTTT. Its protein is CAFGLPSRFGGSRDKLIF.

As for this clone: One base separates it from a far larger clone, so it is likely a read error. No V gene was called here, but the J gene is TRDJ1; the D call of TRDD3 is as the table states it, not checked on the DNA. The CDR3 covers 22 residues. CDR3 region: CALGELKSHYLGARALTDKRIF. The CDR3 region has the DNA TGTGCTCTTGGGGAACTGAAATCCCACTACCTGGGGGCCCGCGCCCTCACCGATAAACGCATCTTT.

This clone is classed as large. The same CDR3 arises from other DNA sequences in this sample as well. This chain links TRDV2 with TRDJ1, with 8 bases fitting TRDD3. Germline V gives CDR1 GEAIGNYY, CDR2 EKD. V gave up 3 bases and J gave up 0 bases; unmatched junction bases: 2. This CDR3 has 14 amino acids. The CDR3 coding sequence is TGTGCCTGTGACCGACTGGGGGACACCGATAAACTCATCTTT. Its protein product is CACDRLGDTDKLIF.

Comment on this clone: A far larger clone lies a single base away; this is likely a read error. This chain uses TRDV1 with TRDJ1, with a weak D call TRDD3 (6 bases). The J gene, absent from TCRdb, was called here by matching the DNA to germline. The CDR3 runs to 20 residues. Trimming pared 2 bases from V and 2 bases from J, leaving 27 bases between. CDR1 and CDR2 from the germline V gene are TSWWSYY and QGS. This CDR3 reads CALGEVQGYCGGYATDKLIF. CDR3 bases: TGTGCTCTTGGGGAAGTCCAGGGGTATTGTGGGGGTTACGCGACCGATAAACTCATCTTT.

By share, this clone ranks as large. The genes are TRDV2 and TRDJ1, with 10 nucleotides matching TRDD3. Germline V gives CDR1 GEAIGNYY, CDR2 EKD. V dropped 0 bases and J dropped 6; count of bases not matched to a gene: 0. This CDR3 has 13 residues. The CDR3 DNA follows: TGTGCCTGTGACACCTGGGGGATACATAAACTCATCTTT. This encodes CACDTWGIHKLIF.

Details on this clone: This likely traces to a read error, being one base from a far larger clone. The chain carries TRDV1 and TRDJ1; 8 bases are a match to TRDD3. The CDR3 has 21 residues. From germline, CDR1 is TSWWSYY and CDR2 QGS. The CDR3 is CALGENGREVLGGGYTDNLIF. The CDR3, as DNA: TGTGCTCTTGGGGAAAACGGGAGGGAGGTACTGGGGGGAGGGTACACCGATAACCTCATCTTT.

V and J are TRDV1 and TRDJ1, with 11 bases matching TRDD3. Germline-derived CDR1 and CDR2 are TSWWSYY and QGS. V lost 5 bases, J lost 0 bases, and 35 bases stayed unmatched. The CDR3 runs to 26 residues. The CDR3 nucleotides are TGTGCTCTTGGGCCCTATTCCCGGTCCTCCTACTGGGGGATATCCCCGCTGTTGGGGAACACCGATAAACTCATCTTT. The encoded protein is CALGPYSRSSYWGISPLLGNTDKLIF.

The table lists this clone with a few counts. A much bigger clone sits one base away, suggesting this may be a read error. The same CDR3 arises from other DNA sequences in this sample as well. This chain uses TRDV1 with TRDJ1; 9 nucleotides line up with TRDD3. Germline CDR1 is TSWWSYY and CDR2 is QGS. The CDR3 is 23 residues long. CDR3 sequence: CALGESLPPMLPPGGLYTDKLIF. DNA of the CDR3: TGTGCTCTCGGGGAATCCCTACCCCCAATGCTTCCACCTGGGGGATTGTACACCGATAAACTCATCTTT.

This clone ranks as large. V gene TRDV2 combines with J gene TRDJ1; 7 bases are shared with TRDD3. With 3 bases clipped from V and 2 bases from J, the junction kept 11 bases outside the gene matches. The CDR3 is 16 amino acids. Germline CDR1 GEAIGNYY, CDR2 EKD. In DNA, the CDR3 is TGTGCCTGTGACTCCTGGGGGTCTTACCCTACCGATAAACTCATCTTT. Translated, it gives CACDSWGSYPTDKLIF.